The present T cell receptor beta chain was sequenced within a study of blood T cell repertoires in COVID-19 (TCRdb year 2020). Concerning the study at large: Samples from collaborators originated in the United States, Italy and Spain and spanned both the acute and convalescent phases of COVID-19. The prospective study material was composed of cDNA or gDNA derived from T cells, B-cell-depleted T cells, or PBMCs. Deeply sampled blood TCRbeta repertoires from subjects exposed to, actively infected with, or recovered from COVID-19 were included in the dataset. A freely available public database, intended as a resource for researchers studying the immune response to SARS-CoV-2, is where the repertoires were released. Samples were obtained from the ongoing ImmuneRACE study (first 160 participants) and from 1,254 subjects provided by 6 global collaborators. Sample metadata almost always included a de-identified subject ID, COVID-19 status, age in years and sex. Where available, HLA class I and class II types were taken from metadata supplied by the sample provider and were not determined by assay-based typing. Findings and caveats that apply to the study as a whole: The amount of clinical and demographic metadata varied by source and participant and was provided uncurated.

The table lists this clone with a count of one. Its specific antigen is unknown. One base away there is no much larger clone; base qualities are not given. TCRbeta CDR3 regions were amplified from genomic DNA by means of the immunoSEQ Assay, a bias-controlled multiplex PCR. Per the authors' processing: The number of nucleated cells in each sample was estimated by amplification of reference gene primers within the assay. To quantify the absolute abundance of each unique TCRbeta CDR3 rearrangement, sequence reads were collapsed and filtered. For each sample, productive Simpson clonality was calculated by taking the square root of Simpson's diversity index across productive rearrangements. This immuneACCESS table, as held by TCRdb, lists in-frame sequences with V and J called but not all clones. Of the missing ones, under half trace to an unresolved V gene in checked studies; the others have no known cause. V and J calls and clone size are those listed in that table; D and trimming were worked out from the DNA. Within this sample are 90,000 to 120,000 clones, with about three quarters of them counted one time only. In total, the top ten clones hold over 4% of the sample.

Cut back by 0 bases and 8 bases, the V and J ends lie 5 bases apart. CDR1 DFQATT and CDR2 SNEGSKA were looked up in the germline V gene (reference sequence). Measured from the cysteine to the phenylalanine, the CDR3 is 11 residues long. The kept DNA is CDR3 alone, 33 bases in frame from the first base. Collaborating institutions collected whole blood in K2EDTA tubes following their own protocols. For TCRbeta analysis, collaborator samples were shipped as frozen whole blood, as isolated PBMCs, or as DNA extracted from either sample type. Sequencing input: peripheral blood. This TCR derives from a man in his 70s with acute or convalescent COVID-19. The rearrangement joined TRBV20-1 to TRBJ2-1; the D gene assignment is ambiguous. The encoded CDR3 is CSARDLDEQFF. The DNA is as follows: TGCAGTGCTAGAGATTTAGATGAGCAGTTCTTC.